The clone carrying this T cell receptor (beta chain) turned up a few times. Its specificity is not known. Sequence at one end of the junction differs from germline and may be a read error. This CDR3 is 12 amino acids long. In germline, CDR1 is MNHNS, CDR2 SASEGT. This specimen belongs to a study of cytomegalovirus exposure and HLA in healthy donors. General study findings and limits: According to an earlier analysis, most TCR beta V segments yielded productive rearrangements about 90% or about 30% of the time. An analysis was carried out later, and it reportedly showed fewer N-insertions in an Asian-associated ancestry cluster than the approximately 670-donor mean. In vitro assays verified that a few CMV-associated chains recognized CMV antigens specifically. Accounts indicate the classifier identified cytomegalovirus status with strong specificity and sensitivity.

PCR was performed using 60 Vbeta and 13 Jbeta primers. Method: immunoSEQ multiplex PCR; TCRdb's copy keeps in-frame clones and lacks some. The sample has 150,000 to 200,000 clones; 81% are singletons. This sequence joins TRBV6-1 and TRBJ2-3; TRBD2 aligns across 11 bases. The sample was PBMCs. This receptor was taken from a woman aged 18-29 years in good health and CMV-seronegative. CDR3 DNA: TGTGCCATCCAACTAGCGGGAGCTCCCAGGCATTTT. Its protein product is CAIQLAGAPRHF.